This T cell receptor beta chain was retrieved from a study of cytotoxic CD8 clonotypes in ibrutinib-treated CLL. Method: immunoSEQ multiplex PCR; TCRdb's copy keeps in-frame clones and lacks some. In the table there are some 200,000 clones, over 60% of which are singletons. CDR1 is MNHEY and CDR2 is SMNVEV in the germline V gene (reference sequence). This CDR3 comprises 16 residues. V was pared by 0 bases and J by 6 bases, with 16 bases between. Specimen: PBMCs, collected after 24 months of ibrutinib treatment. This receptor was obtained from a human donor with chronic lymphocytic leukemia. This chain joins TRBV27 and TRBJ2-3; D may be TRBD2 (6 bases). The CDR3 sequence is CASSLSPGVSSDTQYF. DNA for the CDR3: TGTGCCAGCAGTTTATCCCCGGGAGTTAGCTCTGATACGCAGTATTTT.